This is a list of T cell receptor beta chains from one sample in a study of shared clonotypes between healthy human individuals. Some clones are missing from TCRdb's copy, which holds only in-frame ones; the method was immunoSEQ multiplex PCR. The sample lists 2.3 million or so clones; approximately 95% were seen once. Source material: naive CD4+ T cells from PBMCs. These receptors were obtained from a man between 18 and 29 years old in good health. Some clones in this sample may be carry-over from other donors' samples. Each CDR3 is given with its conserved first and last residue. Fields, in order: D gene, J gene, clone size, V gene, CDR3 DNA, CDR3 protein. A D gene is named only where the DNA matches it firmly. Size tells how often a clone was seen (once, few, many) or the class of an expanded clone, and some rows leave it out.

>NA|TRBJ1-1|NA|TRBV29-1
TGCAGCGGACTCTGGGGCACTGAAGCTTTCTTT
CSGLWGTEAFF
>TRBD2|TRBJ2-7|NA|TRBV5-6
TGTGCCAGCAGCTTGTGGGGACTAGCGGGAGGGTCCTACGAGCAGTACTTC
CASSLWGLAGGSYEQYF
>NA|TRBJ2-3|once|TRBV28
TGTGCCAGCAGACCTCGGACAGGGAGGGGCACAGATACGCAGTATTTT
CASRPRTGRGTDTQYF
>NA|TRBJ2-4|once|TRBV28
TGTGCCAGCAGCCGGTCGGGCAGTACGTTGGGCAAAAACATTCAGTACTTC
CASSRSGSTLGKNIQYF
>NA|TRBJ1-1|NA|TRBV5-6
TGTGCCAGCAGCTTGCCAGGGACCAGGGGTGAGGCTTTCTTT
CASSLPGTRGEAFF
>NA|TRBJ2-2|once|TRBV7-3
TGTGCCAGCAGCTTAGTGGGAGGAAGGGCGAACACCGGGGAGCTGTTTTTT
CASSLVGGRANTGELFF
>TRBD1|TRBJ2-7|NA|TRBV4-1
TGCGCCAGCAGCCACACCGGGACAGCCTCCTACGAGCAGTACTTC
CASSHTGTASYEQYF
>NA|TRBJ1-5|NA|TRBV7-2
TGTGCCAGCAGCTGGGACCAGATTAATAGCAATCAGCCCCAGCATTTT
CASSWDQINSNQPQHF
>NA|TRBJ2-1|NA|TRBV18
TGTGCCAGCTCACCGATTCTTCAGTACAATGAGCAGTTCTTC
CASSPILQYNEQFF
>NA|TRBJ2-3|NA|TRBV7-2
TGTGCCAGCAGCTTAGAGGCGGCCTCAGATACGCAGTATTTT
CASSLEAASDTQYF
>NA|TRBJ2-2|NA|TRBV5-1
TGCGCCAGCAGCTTGGCCGTCAGCAACACCGGGGAGCTGTTTTTT
CASSLAVSNTGELFF
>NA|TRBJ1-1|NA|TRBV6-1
TGTGCCAGCCTTCAAGACAGAAACACTGAAGCTTTCTTT
CASLQDRNTEAFF
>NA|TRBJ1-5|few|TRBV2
TGTGCCAGCATTGGTCGTGCGGGAGGCCAGCATTTT
CASIGRAGGQHF
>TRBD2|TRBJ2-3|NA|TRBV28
TGTGCCAGCAGTTCCCCGACTAGCGGGCCCACAGATACGCAGTATTTT
CASSSPTSGPTDTQYF
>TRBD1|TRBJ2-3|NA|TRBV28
TGTGCCAGCAGTACCAACCCGGGACAGTCGAGCACAGATACGCAGTATTTT
CASSTNPGQSSTDTQYF
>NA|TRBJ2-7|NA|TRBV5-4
TGTGCCAGCAGCCCCTCAATAGGGTCCGAGCAGTACTTC
CASSPSIGSEQYF
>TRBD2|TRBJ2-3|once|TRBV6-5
TGTGCCAGCGGGAGGGTGGGAGATACGCAGTATTTT
CASGRVGDTQYF
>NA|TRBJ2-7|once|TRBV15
TGTGCCACCAGCCCCCGAGGTGGGGCTTCCTACGAGCAGTACTTC
CATSPRGGASYEQYF
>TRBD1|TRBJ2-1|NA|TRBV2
TGTGCCAGCAGGGAATCCCCGGGACAGGGTAATGAGCAGTTCTTC
CASRESPGQGNEQFF
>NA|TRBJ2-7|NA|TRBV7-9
TGTGCCAGCAGTGTTAGTAGGGCAATTACGGGTGGAGAGCAGTACTTC
CASSVSRAITGGEQYF
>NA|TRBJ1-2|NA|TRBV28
TGTGCCAGCAGCCCCCAACTTAATATCCCCTCTGGCTACACCTTC
CASSPQLNIPSGYTF
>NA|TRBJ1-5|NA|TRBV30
TGTGCCTGCTCCCTTGCCCGCCTTGACAATAGCAATCAGCCCCAGCATTTT
CACSLARLDNSNQPQHF
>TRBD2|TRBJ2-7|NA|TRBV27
TGTGCCAGCAGTCTGATGGGACTAGCGGGAGTGGGTTCCTACGAGCAGTACTTC
CASSLMGLAGVGSYEQYF
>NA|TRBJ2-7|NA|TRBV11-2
TGTGCCAGCAGCTTATGGCGCCACTCCTACGAGCAGTACTTC
CASSLWRHSYEQYF
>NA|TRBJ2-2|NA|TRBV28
TGTGCCACCCAGAACGGGAAGGGAACCGGGGAGCTGTTTTTT
CATQNGKGTGELFF
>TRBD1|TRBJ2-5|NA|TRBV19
TGTGCCAGTAGTAGGGACAGTCAGAAAGAGACCCAGTACTTC
CASSRDSQKETQYF
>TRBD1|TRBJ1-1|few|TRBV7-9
TGTGCCGGTCAAGGGGGCAGGGCTGAAGCTTTCTTT
CAGQGGRAEAFF
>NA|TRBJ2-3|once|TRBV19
TGTGCCAGTAGCCATCTAGGGACAGATACGCAGTATTTT
CASSHLGTDTQYF
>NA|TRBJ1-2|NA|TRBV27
TGTGCCAGCAGTTTTAAGTCTTGGGGCTATGGCTACACCTTC
CASSFKSWGYGYTF
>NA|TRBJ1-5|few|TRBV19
TGTGCCAGTAGTATGGGGGCAGGGGTGCAGCCCCAGCATTTT
CASSMGAGVQPQHF
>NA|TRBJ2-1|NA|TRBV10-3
TGTGCCATCAGTGAGCGCCAGAGCTCCTACAATGAGCAGTTCTTC
CAISERQSSYNEQFF
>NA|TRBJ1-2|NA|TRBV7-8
TGTGCCAGCAGCCCCGCGGGACGGATGCTTTATGGCTACACCTTC
CASSPAGRMLYGYTF